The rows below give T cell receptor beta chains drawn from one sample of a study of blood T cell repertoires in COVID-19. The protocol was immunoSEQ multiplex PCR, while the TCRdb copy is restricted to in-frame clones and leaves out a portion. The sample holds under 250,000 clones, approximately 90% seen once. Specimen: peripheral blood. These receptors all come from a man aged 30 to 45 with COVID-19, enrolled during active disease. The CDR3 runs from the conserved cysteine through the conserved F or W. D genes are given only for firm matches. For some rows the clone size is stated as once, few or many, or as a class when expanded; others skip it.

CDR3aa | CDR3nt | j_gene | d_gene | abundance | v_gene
CASSLVTGSYEQYF | TGTGCCAGCAGCTTAGTGACAGGGTCCTACGAGCAGTACTTC | TRBJ2-7 | TRBD1 | - | TRBV7-2
CASTYLRGDNQPQHF | TGTGCCAGCACCTACCTCCGGGGGGATAATCAGCCCCAGCATTTT | TRBJ1-5 | - | - | TRBV11-3
CASSNEMGRVLSGANVLTF | TGTGCCAGCAGCAATGAGATGGGCAGGGTTCTCTCTGGGGCCAACGTCCTGACTTTC | TRBJ2-6 | - | - | TRBV7-6
CASSARGQGVNSPLHF | TGTGCCAGCAGCGCCCGAGGACAGGGGGTCAATTCACCCCTCCACTTT | TRBJ1-6 | TRBD1 | - | TRBV9
CASSQKTGTGGDEQYF | TGTGCCAGTAGTCAAAAAACCGGGACAGGGGGCGACGAGCAGTACTTC | TRBJ2-7 | TRBD1 | - | TRBV19
CASSETGISGNTIYF | TGTGCCAGCAGTGAAACAGGGATTTCTGGAAACACCATATATTTT | TRBJ1-3 | - | once | TRBV6-1
CASSLEGAVYEQYF | TGCGCCAGCAGCTTGGAGGGGGCGGTCTACGAGCAGTACTTC | TRBJ2-7 | TRBD1 | - | TRBV5-1
CASYRQIHGYTF | TGTGCCAGCTATAGACAAATCCATGGCTACACCTTC | TRBJ1-2 | - | - | TRBV25-1
CSSRVNEQFF | TGCAGCAGCAGGGTTAATGAGCAGTTCTTC | TRBJ2-1 | - | once | TRBV29-1
CASSIDRPSAGLYGYTF | TGTGCCAGTAGTATAGATCGCCCTTCGGCGGGTTTATATGGCTACACCTTC | TRBJ1-2 | - | - | TRBV19
CASSIRGYNEQFF | TGTGCCAGCAGTATACGGGGGTACAATGAGCAGTTCTTC | TRBJ2-1 | - | - | TRBV6-2/TRBV6-3
CASSFGMDRGYEQYF | TGTGCCAGCAGCTTTGGTATGGACAGGGGGTACGAGCAGTACTTC | TRBJ2-7 | TRBD1 | - | TRBV5-4
CASSLSTEDSPLHF | TGTGCCAGCAGTTTGTCGACAGAGGATTCACCCCTCCACTTT | TRBJ1-6 | - | - | TRBV28